Following are 27 T cell receptor beta chains from one sample sequenced in a study of T cell repertoires in cytomegalovirus infection. Each CDR3 protein is one row after TCRdb ran MiXCR on the reads. The sample includes about 300,000 distinct CDR3 sequences, roughly a tenth of them seen just once. The source material was PBMCs. These receptors were collected from a human donor in good health (CMV status not recorded). Some clones in this sample may be carry-over from other donors' samples.

At least ten counts were recorded for this clonotype. The chain employs TRBV7-9 and TRBJ1-1; D might be TRBD1 (6 bases). V shed 6 bases and J shed 0 bases, with 14 bases lying between them. Germline CDR1 reads SEHNR; CDR2 reads FQNEAQ (reference sequence). The CDR3 covers 15 residues. The CDR3 region is CASSFLGGLNTEAFF. Here the CDR3 DNA reads TGTGCCAGCAGTTTCTTAGGGGGGCTGAACACTGAAGCTTTCTTT.

This clonotype was seen ten or more times. The rearrangement uses TRBV7-2 and TRBJ1-5; D may be TRBD1 (5 bases). CDR3 length: 13 amino acids. The V end lost 4 bases, the J end lost 5 bases, and 9 bases lay between the germline ends. CDR1 is SGHTA and CDR2 is FQGNSA in the germline V gene. The CDR3 sequence is CASSSRGDQPQHF. For the CDR3, the DNA is TGTGCCAGCAGCTCGCGAGGGGATCAGCCCCAGCATTTT.

This clonotype occurred many times. The chain combines TRBV29-1 with TRBJ1-1; D possibly corresponds to TRBD1 (5 bases). Germline V CDR1 and CDR2: SQVTM, ANQGSEA. This CDR3 has 15 amino acids. Trimming took 4 bases from V and 2 from J, leaving 17 bases between them. The CDR3 protein is CSVGPRGSLNTEAFF. CDR3 bases: TGCAGCGTTGGTCCACGGGGCTCCCTAAACACTGAAGCTTTCTTT.

This clonotype has a count of ten or more. The CDR3 region has the DNA TGTGCCAGCAGTTACCGGACGAGGGTATCACCCCTCCACTTT. Translation gives CASSYRTRVSPLHF. The V gene is TRBV6-2 or TRBV6-3, the J gene TRBJ1-6; D remains ambiguous. Trimming shortened V by 2 bases and J by 10 bases, and 12 bases separated the two germline ends. The length of the CDR3 is 14 residues. The germline gives CDR1 MNHEY, CDR2 SVGEGT.

In its sample, this clonotype was seen a few times. The genes are TRBV6-6 and TRBJ1-5; 8 bases are a match to TRBD1. The CDR3 contains 12 residues. Germline V gene data show CDR1 as MNHNY and CDR2 as SVGAGI (reference sequence). Unmatched junction bases numbered 4, after V lost 9 bases and J lost 6 bases. Here the CDR3 DNA reads TGTGCCAGTGAAACAGGGGGTCAGCCCCAGCATTTT. It translates to CASETGGQPQHF.

This chain connects TRBV18 to TRBJ2-5; D may be TRBD1 or TRBD2 (6 bases each). This CDR3 has 16 residues. Germline CDR1 reads KGHSH; CDR2 reads LQKENI. Trimming stripped 3 bases from V and 1 base from J, with 15 bases between. CDR3 bases: TGTGCCAGCTCACCGCCCGGGGGCAGGACCCAAGAGACCCAGTACTTC. Translation: CASSPPGGRTQETQYF.

Ten or more counts support this clonotype. This sequence joins TRBV6-1 and TRBJ2-3, with 8 bases aligning to TRBD1. The CDR3 sequence is 16 residues long. The germline gives CDR1 MNHNS, CDR2 SASEGT. With 4 bases clipped from V and 3 bases from J, the junction kept 9 bases outside the gene matches. The chain's CDR3 is CASSVQTGVPTDTQYF. The CDR3 DNA reads TGTGCCAGCAGTGTACAGACAGGGGTACCTACAGATACGCAGTATTTT.

This clonotype was seen repeatedly, ten times or more. V is TRBV11-2 and J is TRBJ2-1; D tentatively reads TRBD1 or TRBD2 (5 bases each). Trimming cost V 5 bases and J 12 bases, with 20 bases left between them. Germline V lookup: CDR1 SGHAT, CDR2 FQNNGV. CDR3 size: 14 residues. The CDR3 loop reads CASSTGTALMAQFF. The CDR3 bases are TGTGCCAGCAGCACCGGGACCGCCCTGATGGCGCAGTTCTTC.

This clonotype occurred a few times. The genes are TRBV28 and TRBJ2-1; 8 bases map to TRBD1. The germline CDR1 and CDR2 sequences are MDHEN and SYDVKM. The length of the CDR3 is 16 residues. Trimming removed 6 bases from V and 9 bases from J; junction bases left unmatched: 16. CDR3 in DNA: TGTGCCAGCAGCACAAAAATATGGACAGGGAGCATTGAGCAGTTCTTC. It yields the protein CASSTKIWTGSIEQFF.

This clonotype has a count of ten or more. The CDR3 reads CASSGHRGRTEAFF. The DNA for the CDR3 is TGTGCCAGCAGTGGGCACAGGGGACGCACTGAAGCTTTCTTT. The J gene is TRBJ1-1, the V gene TRBV28, with 7 bases fitting TRBD1. V lost 5 bases, J lost 4 bases, and 7 bases stayed unmatched. Germline values: CDR1 MDHEN, CDR2 SYDVKM. This CDR3 has 14 amino acids.

This clonotype appeared many times. This chain joins TRBV6-2 or TRBV6-3 and TRBJ2-2; the match to TRBD1 covers 9 bases. In germline, CDR1 is MNHEY, CDR2 SVGEGT. This CDR3 contains 14 residues. Trimming cost V 6 bases and J 7 bases; bases outside gene matches: 6. CDR3: CASSWGQGSGELFF. DNA for the CDR3: TGTGCCAGCAGCTGGGGACAGGGAAGCGGGGAGCTGTTTTTT.

This clonotype was seen repeatedly, ten times or more. The chain has TRBV20-1 and TRBJ2-2, with D possibly matching TRBD2 (7 bases). The CDR3 length is 14 residues. V was clipped by 6 bases and J by 3 bases, with 14 bases between them. Germline V gives CDR1 DFQATT, CDR2 SNEGSKA (reference sequence). In DNA form, the CDR3 reads TGCAGTGCCAAGGGGGGGGTGCACACCGGGGAGCTGTTTTTT. As protein: CSAKGGVHTGELFF.

This clonotype has at least ten counts. V gene TRBV10-3 combines with J gene TRBJ2-2; no definite D call. Germline V gene data show CDR1 as ENHRY and CDR2 as SYGVKD. The CDR3 is made up of 14 amino acids. Trimming shortened V by 7 bases and J by 2 bases, and 11 bases separated the two germline ends. CDR3 amino acids: CAINGVHNTGELFF. DNA for the CDR3: TGTGCCATCAATGGGGTCCATAACACCGGGGAGCTGTTTTTT.

The V call is TRBV2, the J call TRBJ1-6, with D perhaps TRBD1 (5 bases). Germline V gene sequence: CDR1 SNHLY, CDR2 FYNNEI. The V gene lost 11 bases and the J gene lost 3 bases, with 23 bases spanning the gap. The CDR3 extends over 17 amino acids. The CDR3 sequence: CALKGKGAPNYNSPLHF. In DNA form, the CDR3 reads TGTGCCCTCAAGGGAAAAGGGGCCCCAAACTATAATTCACCCCTCCACTTT.

This clonotype has a count of ten or more. This CDR3 is CASRIQSGTSINEQFF. The CDR3 DNA sequence: TGTGCCAGCAGGATACAGTCAGGGACCTCAATCAATGAGCAGTTCTTC. This chain joins TRBV6-2 or TRBV6-3 and TRBJ2-1; perhaps D is TRBD1 or TRBD2 (5 bases each). CDR3 length: 16 amino acids. CDR1 and CDR2 (germline): MNHEY, SVGEGT. V dropped 6 bases and J dropped 6 bases, with 21 bases sitting between them.

This clonotype was seen ten or more times. The rearrangement uses TRBV29-1 and TRBJ2-5; no definite D call. There are 9 residues in the CDR3. From germline, CDR1 is SQVTM and CDR2 ANQGSEA. The CDR3 here is CSVGETQYF. The CDR3, as DNA: TGCAGTGTAGGGGAGACCCAGTACTTC.

This clonotype was counted at least ten times. The chain uses TRBV11-3 and TRBJ2-5, with TRBD2 as a possible D gene (6 bases). This CDR3 is 17 amino acids long. Germline-derived CDR1 and CDR2 are SGHNT and YENEEA. The V and J ends lost 5 bases and 2 bases respectively, with 21 bases between them. The CDR3 DNA reads TGTGCCAGCAGCGGACCGGGGGAGACAGAGTATCAAGAGACCCAGTACTTC. It translates to CASSGPGETEYQETQYF.

The chain recombines TRBV19 with TRBJ1-2, with TRBD1 identical over 7 bases. Per the germline V gene, CDR1 is LNHDA and CDR2 is SQIVND (reference sequence). The CDR3 is made up of 15 amino acids. The V segment lost 3 bases and the J segment 0 bases; nucleotides outside the gene matches: 4. CDR3 nucleotides: TGTGCCAGTAGTATCGGGACAGAGACTAACTATGGCTACACCTTC. As protein: CASSIGTETNYGYTF.

This clonotype was detected only a few times. The CDR3 region has the DNA TGCAGTGCTAGTATGGGTCGTGGTGGCTACACCTTC. Translating it yields CSASMGRGGYTF. The V call is TRBV20-1, the J call TRBJ1-2; no reliable D call. Germline lookup yields CDR1 DFQATT and CDR2 SNEGSKA (reference sequence). This CDR3 is built from 12 residues. Between the trimmed V and J ends, which lost 3 bases and 7 bases, there was a span of 12 bases.

This clonotype has at least ten counts. The chain couples TRBV2 to TRBJ2-7; D may match TRBD1 or TRBD2 (5 bases each). Per germline, CDR1 SNHLY and CDR2 FYNNEI. This CDR3 has 15 residues. Between the trimmed V and J ends, which lost 6 bases and 2 bases, there was a span of 17 bases. The CDR3: CASSPGTVITYEQYF. DNA of the CDR3: TGTGCCAGCAGCCCCGGGACGGTCATAACCTACGAGCAGTACTTC.

Many counts were recorded for this clonotype. This CDR3 is CASSPRETSYEQYF. The CDR3, as DNA: TGTGCCAGCTCACCGAGAGAAACCTCCTACGAGCAGTACTTC. The chain carries TRBV18 and TRBJ2-7, with D uncertain. Germline V gives CDR1 KGHSH, CDR2 LQKENI. V shed 3 bases and J shed 0 bases, with 9 bases lying between them. CDR3 length equals 14 residues.

This clonotype was counted only a few times. The chain recombines TRBV29-1 with TRBJ2-1; 8 bases match TRBD2. Trimming at V came to 7 bases and at J to 7 bases, leaving 6 bases not matched to a gene. The CDR3 is made up of 12 amino acids. Germline V gene lookup returns CDR1 SQVTM and CDR2 ANQGSEA. The CDR3 is CSARGDGNEQFF. The CDR3 DNA sequence: TGCAGCGCGCGGGGGGATGGTAATGAGCAGTTCTTC.

This clonotype was found many times. The genes are TRBV20-1 and TRBJ1-2; no firm D call. V gave up 6 bases and J gave up 2 bases, with 7 bases separating them. The germline V gene encodes CDR1 DFQATT and CDR2 SNEGSKA (reference sequence). The CDR3 covers 11 residues. CDR3 coding DNA: TGCAGTGCCCCAGAGAACTATGGCTACACCTTC. It yields the protein CSAPENYGYTF.

This clonotype was counted at least ten times. V gene TRBV6-2 or TRBV6-3 combines with J gene TRBJ2-1; maybe TRBD1 (6 bases). The CDR3 totals 15 residues. Trimming shortened V by 6 bases and J by 0 bases, and 12 bases separated the two germline ends. Per germline, CDR1 MNHEY and CDR2 SVGEGT. The CDR3 DNA is TGTGCCAGCAGCCACGACAGGAGCTCCTACAATGAGCAGTTCTTC. This gives the protein CASSHDRSSYNEQFF.

In this sample, this clonotype turned up many times. The rearrangement joins TRBV6-1 to TRBJ1-5; possibly TRBD1 for D (5 bases). The V and J ends lost 6 bases and 0 bases respectively, with 12 bases between them. The CDR3 length is 15 residues. CDR1 is MNHNS and CDR2 is SASEGT in the germline V gene. CDR3 in amino acids: CASRHRHLSNQPQHF. The CDR3 DNA follows: TGTGCCAGCAGACACAGGCACCTTAGCAATCAGCCCCAGCATTTT.

There are many counts of this clonotype. V gene TRBV28 combines with J gene TRBJ2-2, with D unclear. CDR1 and CDR2 from the germline V gene are MDHEN and SYDVKM. Trimming pared 6 bases from V and 6 bases from J, leaving 11 bases between. This CDR3 is built from 13 residues. Here the CDR3 reads CASRGFVAGELFF. Here the CDR3 DNA reads TGTGCCAGCAGGGGGTTCGTGGCCGGGGAGCTGTTTTTT.

V usage is TRBV5-5 and J usage is TRBJ2-2; D unclear. The CDR3 loop spans 15 amino acids. V was clipped by 4 bases and J by 2 bases, with 12 bases between them. In germline, CDR1 is SGHKS, CDR2 YYEKEE (reference sequence). CDR3 protein: CASSANSDNTGELFF. As DNA, the CDR3 is TGTGCCAGCAGCGCAAACAGCGATAACACCGGGGAGCTGTTTTTT.